These 3 T cell receptor beta chains came from one sample sequenced in a study of cytomegalovirus exposure and HLA in healthy donors. The PCR ran on 60 Vbeta and 13 Jbeta primers. Assay: immunoSEQ multiplex PCR; the TCRdb copy retains only in-frame clones and omits some. The repertoire has about 250,000 clones, 80% to 95% of them found once; the top ten carry approximately 1.5%. Input material: PBMCs. The receptors were sampled from a girl aged 2-9 years in good health and CMV-seronegative.

This CDR3 is CASTGLATEQYF. CDR3 DNA: TGTGCCAGCACGGGACTAGCGACCGAGCAGTACTTC. V is TRBV6-5 and J is TRBJ2-5; TRBD2 matches 10 bases. The J call may be faulty, since TRBJ2-7 better matches the DNA end. The CDR3 spans 12 residues. Germline-derived CDR1 and CDR2 are MNHEY and SVGAGI.

The rearrangement links TRBV9 to TRBJ2-1; D gene uncertain. V lost 0 bases to trimming and J lost 10 bases, with 14 bases between them. Germline V gives CDR1 SGDLS, CDR2 YYNGEE. CDR3 length: 14 residues. The DNA of the CDR3 is TGTGCCAGCAGCGTAGGTGGCGCCGGAGTCGAGCAGTTCTTC. Encoded protein: CASSVGGAGVEQFF. Looking up the rest from reference TRBV9 and TRBJ2-1 gives the full variable domain: DSGVTQTPKHLITATGQRVTLRCSPRSGDLSVYWYQQSLDQGLQFLIQYYNGEERAKGNILERFSAQQFPDLHSELNLSSLELGDSALYFCASSVGGAGVEQFFGPGTRLTVL.

The chain employs TRBV19 and TRBJ1-2; TRBD1 matches 9 bases. Unmatched junction bases numbered 5, after V lost 5 bases and J lost 4 bases. There are 14 residues in the CDR3. Per the germline V gene, CDR1 is LNHDA and CDR2 is SQIVND (reference sequence). CDR3 DNA: TGTGCCAGTAGTCCAAAGACAGGGGGCTATGGCTACACCTTC. Translating it yields CASSPKTGGYGYTF.